This is a list of T cell receptor beta chains from one sample in a study of OX40 agonist ivuxolimab in advanced cancers. The protocol was immunoSEQ multiplex PCR, while the TCRdb copy is restricted to in-frame clones and leaves out a portion. The sample holds approximately 72,000 clones; 80% to 90% are singletons and the top ten take around 1.5%. The sequencing used CD4+ or CD8+ T cells sorted from blood, collected in a trial of the OX40 agonist ivuxolimab. Receptor source: an adult with an advanced solid tumor such as melanoma, head and neck, liver or kidney cancer. CDR3s include the opening cysteine and the closing phenylalanine or tryptophan. Fields, in order: D gene, V gene, clone size, J gene, CDR3 DNA, CDR3 protein. D genes are given only for firm matches. Clone size is stated in some rows and not others, as once, few, many or a class when expanded.

d_gene: NA; v_gene: TRBV30; abundance: NA; j_gene: TRBJ1-5; CDR3nt: TGTGCCTGGAGTGTTGGTGGGTATAGCAATCAGCCCCAGCATTTT; CDR3aa: CAWSVGGYSNQPQHF
d_gene: NA; v_gene: TRBV5-1; abundance: NA; j_gene: TRBJ2-2; CDR3nt: TGCGCCAGCAGCGTGGGACTTCCCCCCGGGGAGCTGTTTTTT; CDR3aa: CASSVGLPPGELFF
d_gene: NA; v_gene: TRBV6-6; abundance: NA; j_gene: TRBJ2-7; CDR3nt: TGTGCCAGCACCCGGGACTCGGAGGGGGAGCAGTACTTC; CDR3aa: CASTRDSEGEQYF
d_gene: TRBD1; v_gene: TRBV7-7; abundance: NA; j_gene: TRBJ2-5; CDR3nt: TGTGCCAGCAGCCTCCGGACAGGGACAGGGGAGACCCAGTACTTC; CDR3aa: CASSLRTGTGETQYF
d_gene: NA; v_gene: TRBV9; abundance: NA; j_gene: TRBJ2-1; CDR3nt: TGTGCCAGCAGCGTTGGTCCGGACGGGTACAATGAGCAGTTCTTC; CDR3aa: CASSVGPDGYNEQFF
d_gene: NA; v_gene: TRBV4-3; abundance: NA; j_gene: TRBJ2-1; CDR3nt: TGCGCCAGCAGCCCGACCTATGCGGAAAGCTCCTACAATGAGCAGTTCTTC; CDR3aa: CASSPTYAESSYNEQFF
d_gene: NA; v_gene: TRBV7-8; abundance: NA; j_gene: TRBJ2-5; CDR3nt: TGTGCCAGCAGCCCTGGGACCGAAGAGACCCAGTACTTC; CDR3aa: CASSPGTEETQYF
d_gene: TRBD2; v_gene: TRBV9; abundance: NA; j_gene: TRBJ2-2; CDR3nt: TGTGCCAGCAGCGTAGGCGGGAGGGTCACCGGGGAGCTGTTTTTT; CDR3aa: CASSVGGRVTGELFF
d_gene: TRBD1; v_gene: TRBV6-1; abundance: once; j_gene: TRBJ1-5; CDR3nt: TGTGCCAGCAGGCGAACAGGGGAGCCCCAGCATTTT; CDR3aa: CASRRTGEPQHF
d_gene: TRBD2; v_gene: TRBV9; abundance: NA; j_gene: TRBJ2-2; CDR3nt: TGTGCCAGCAGCTCCAAGACTAGCGGGAGAGGGAACACCGGGGAGCTGTTTTTT; CDR3aa: CASSSKTSGRGNTGELFF
d_gene: NA; v_gene: TRBV19; abundance: NA; j_gene: TRBJ2-1; CDR3nt: TGTGCCAGTAGTAGGGACTTTAGGAGCTCCTACAATGAGCAGTTCTTC; CDR3aa: CASSRDFRSSYNEQFF
d_gene: NA; v_gene: TRBV10-3; abundance: NA; j_gene: TRBJ1-1; CDR3nt: TGTGCCATCAGTGAAGGAGGCACTGAAGCTTTCTTT; CDR3aa: CAISEGGTEAFF
d_gene: TRBD1; v_gene: TRBV4-3; abundance: NA; j_gene: TRBJ1-4; CDR3nt: TGCGCCAGCAGCCAAGACTGGGGACAGTGGAGGGTAAAACTGTTTTTT; CDR3aa: CASSQDWGQWRVKLFF
d_gene: NA; v_gene: TRBV29-1; abundance: few; j_gene: TRBJ2-5; CDR3nt: TGCAGCGTTGCGGGCGGGCCTCAAGAGACCCAGTACTTC; CDR3aa: CSVAGGPQETQYF
d_gene: NA; v_gene: TRBV19; abundance: NA; j_gene: TRBJ2-7; CDR3nt: TGTGCCAGTAGGCTTCTCCATGTTACAGGGACGGCAGATTCCTACGAGCAGTACTTC; CDR3aa: CASRLLHVTGTADSYEQYF
d_gene: TRBD2; v_gene: TRBV9; abundance: few; j_gene: TRBJ2-2; CDR3nt: TGTGCCAGCAGCGTAGGGGCGGGGACTAGTAGCACCGGGGAGCTGTTTTTT; CDR3aa: CASSVGAGTSSTGELFF
d_gene: NA; v_gene: TRBV9; abundance: NA; j_gene: TRBJ1-3; CDR3nt: TGTGCCAGCAGCCCTGACGGGTCCCGAGCTGGAAACACCATATATTTT; CDR3aa: CASSPDGSRAGNTIYF
d_gene: NA; v_gene: TRBV19; abundance: NA; j_gene: TRBJ2-3; CDR3nt: TGTGCCAGTAGTACTTGGGCGGATACGCAGTATTTT; CDR3aa: CASSTWADTQYF
d_gene: NA; v_gene: TRBV28; abundance: NA; j_gene: TRBJ2-7; CDR3nt: TGTGCCAGCAGTTTAGCCGACTGGCAGTACTTC; CDR3aa: CASSLADWQYF
d_gene: TRBD2; v_gene: TRBV6-5; abundance: NA; j_gene: TRBJ2-1; CDR3nt: TGTGCCAGCAGTCTCGGACTAGCGGTTCGTGATGAGCAGTTCTTC; CDR3aa: CASSLGLAVRDEQFF
d_gene: TRBD2; v_gene: TRBV28; abundance: NA; j_gene: TRBJ2-7; CDR3nt: TGTGCCAGCAGTTCCCCCAGCGGGGGAGCCCCCTACGAGCAGTACTTC; CDR3aa: CASSSPSGGAPYEQYF
d_gene: TRBD1; v_gene: TRBV9; abundance: NA; j_gene: TRBJ1-4; CDR3nt: TGTGCCAGCAGCGTGGACAGGGGGAATGAAAAACTGTTTTTT; CDR3aa: CASSVDRGNEKLFF
d_gene: TRBD2; v_gene: TRBV27; abundance: NA; j_gene: TRBJ2-7; CDR3nt: TGTGCCAGCAGTTTAATAGCGGGGTCCTCCTACGAGCAGTACTTC; CDR3aa: CASSLIAGSSYEQYF
d_gene: TRBD2; v_gene: TRBV27; abundance: NA; j_gene: TRBJ2-5; CDR3nt: TGTGCCAGCAGTAGCTACTCGGGAGGGAAAGGAGAGACCCAGTACTTC; CDR3aa: CASSSYSGGKGETQYF
d_gene: NA; v_gene: TRBV6-6; abundance: NA; j_gene: TRBJ2-1; CDR3nt: TGTGCCAGCAGCCCGATTTTTAGTAACGGAGAAAATGAGCAGTTCTTC; CDR3aa: CASSPIFSNGENEQFF
d_gene: TRBD2; v_gene: TRBV7-9; abundance: NA; j_gene: TRBJ2-1; CDR3nt: TGTGCCAGCAGCTTCTGGGATAGCGGGATAGGGGAGCAGTTCTTC; CDR3aa: CASSFWDSGIGEQFF
d_gene: TRBD2; v_gene: TRBV5-8; abundance: NA; j_gene: TRBJ2-3; CDR3nt: TGTGCCAGCAGCTCGTTGAGCGGGAGGGCCGCAGATACGCAGTATTTT; CDR3aa: CASSSLSGRAADTQYF
d_gene: NA; v_gene: TRBV5-1; abundance: NA; j_gene: TRBJ2-7; CDR3nt: TGCGCCAGCAGCTTTAATCGGGACACGGCATCCTACGAGCAGTACTTC; CDR3aa: CASSFNRDTASYEQYF